A single sample gave rise to the 29 T cell receptor beta chains below, sequenced in a study of cytomegalovirus exposure and HLA in healthy donors. The PCR was carried out with 60 Vbeta primers and 13 Jbeta primers. Libraries were prepared by immunoSEQ multiplex PCR; TCRdb keeps only in-frame clonotypes and omits some of them. The table lists some 150,000 clones, about 60% of them singletons. Sequenced sample: PBMCs. These receptors were collected from a woman in her sixties in good health and CMV-seropositive.

This clone was detected a few times. The chain recombines TRBV9 with TRBJ1-6, with 9 bases that match TRBD1. Germline V gene lookup returns CDR1 SGDLS and CDR2 YYNGEE. With 5 bases clipped from V and 3 bases from J, the junction kept 3 bases outside the gene matches. The CDR3 totals 15 residues. The CDR3 DNA sequence: TGTGCCAGCAGACAGGGGGCCGACTATAATTCACCCCTCCACTTT. Its protein is CASRQGADYNSPLHF.

This rearrangement joins TRBV7-2 to TRBJ2-7; weak D call: TRBD1 (6 bases). This CDR3 has 14 amino acids. From germline, CDR1 is SGHTA and CDR2 FQGNSA. V lost 3 bases and J 2 bases, leaving 11 bases between the germline ends. This chain's CDR3 is CASSFNRDPYEQYF. In DNA form, the CDR3 reads TGTGCCAGCAGCTTCAACAGGGACCCCTACGAGCAGTACTTC. Variable domain in full (rest from reference TRBV7-2 and TRBJ2-7): GAGVSQSPSNKVTEKGKDVELRCDPISGHTALYWYRQSLGQGLEFLIYFQGNSAPDKSGLPSDRFSAERTGGSVSTLTIQRTQQEDSAVYLCASSFNRDPYEQYFGPGTRLTVT.

The chain employs TRBV19 and TRBJ2-3; 8 bases fit TRBD2. The germline V gene has CDR1 LNHDA and CDR2 SQIVND (reference sequence). Unmatched junction bases numbered 6, after V lost 3 bases and J lost 4 bases. This CDR3 contains 15 residues. The CDR3 spells CASSIFGRVADTQYF. CDR3 coding DNA: TGTGCCAGTAGTATCTTCGGGAGGGTCGCAGATACGCAGTATTTT.

The sample holds a few counts of this clone. V and J are TRBV5-4 and TRBJ2-1; TRBD2 aligns across 7 bases. Trimming cost V 3 bases and J 0 bases; bases outside gene matches: 6. The CDR3 totals 16 residues. Germline V gene sequence: CDR1 SGHNT, CDR2 YYREEE (reference sequence). The CDR3 DNA reads TGTGCCAGCAGCTCTACTAGCGCGAGCTCCTACAATGAGCAGTTCTTC. This encodes CASSSTSASSYNEQFF.

The rearrangement links TRBV7-3 to TRBJ2-2; possible D gene TRBD1, 7 bases. Germline lookup yields CDR1 SGHTA and CDR2 FQGTGA. This CDR3 is 17 amino acids long. Between the trimmed V and J ends, which lost 3 bases and 5 bases, there was a span of 19 bases. The CDR3 bases are TGTGCCAGCAGCTTTACCTTCGGGCAGGGGGGAACCGGGGAGCTGTTTTTT. The encoded protein is CASSFTFGQGGTGELFF. Together with reference TRBV7-3 and TRBJ2-2, the CDR3 gives the full variable domain: GAGVSQTPSNKVTEKGKYVELRCDPISGHTALYWYRQSLGQGPEFLIYFQGTGAADDSGLPNDRFFAVRPEGSVSTLKIQRTERGDSAVYLCASSFTFGQGGTGELFFGEGSRLTVL.

V is TRBV7-9 and J is TRBJ2-5; D remains unclear. The CDR3 has 13 residues. CDR1 and CDR2 from the germline V gene are SEHNR and FQNEAQ (reference sequence). V gave up 7 bases and J gave up 1 base, with 10 bases separating them. The CDR3 sequence is CASTSSGQETQYF. CDR3 DNA: TGTGCCAGCACGTCCTCGGGCCAAGAGACCCAGTACTTC.

CDR3 DNA sequence: TGTGCCTGGAGTGGGTTACAGAAAGAGACCCAGTACTTC. Protein product: CAWSGLQKETQYF. The chain has TRBV30 and TRBJ2-5, with D unclear. Trimming shortened V by 1 base and J by 3 bases, and 9 bases separated the two germline ends. Germline values: CDR1 GTSNPN, CDR2 SVGIG (reference sequence). The CDR3 covers 13 residues.

CDR3 DNA: TGTGCCAGCAGTTGGGACTCGGGAGAGACCCAGTACTTC. Protein: CASSWDSGETQYF. This rearrangement joins TRBV7-2 to TRBJ2-5; tentatively, D is TRBD2 (6 bases). V lost 6 bases to trimming and J lost 4 bases, with 12 bases between them. Germline V gene sequence: CDR1 SGHTA, CDR2 FQGNSA. The CDR3 has 13 residues. Full variable domain (remainder filled in from reference TRBV7-2 and TRBJ2-5): GAGVSQSPSNKVTEKGKDVELRCDPISGHTALYWYRQSLGQGLEFLIYFQGNSAPDKSGLPSDRFSAERTGGSVSTLTIQRTQQEDSAVYLCASSWDSGETQYFGPGTRLLVL.

This sequence joins TRBV4-3 and TRBJ2-1, with TRBD1 matching 11 bases. The CDR3 totals 14 residues. V lost 1 base, J lost 10 bases, and 3 bases stayed unmatched. Germline V lookup: CDR1 LGHNA, CDR2 YSLEER. In nucleotides, the CDR3 is TGCGCCAGCAGCCAAGGGACAGGGGGCGCGGAGCAGTTCTTC. As protein: CASSQGTGGAEQFF.

The V and J genes are TRBV10-3 and TRBJ2-7; D gene uncertain. The CDR3 totals 13 residues. Germline V gives CDR1 ENHRY, CDR2 SYGVKD. Trimming stripped 7 bases from V and 1 base from J, with 11 bases between. CDR3 bases: TGTGCCATCAATCCGGAGACGTCCTACGAGCAGTACTTC. This codes for CAINPETSYEQYF.

The count of this clone is one. The chain is built from TRBV14 and TRBJ1-4; D is unresolved. The CDR3 length is 16 residues. Trimming left V 4 bases short and J 8 bases short, with 20 bases between. The V gene's germline CDR1 is SGHDN and CDR2 FVKESK. The CDR3 sequence: CASSLPGAGRGEKLFF. CDR3 DNA: TGTGCCAGCAGCCTCCCCGGTGCGGGTCGTGGGGAAAAACTGTTTTTT.

The V and J genes are TRBV4-2 and TRBJ2-3, with unresolved D. CDR3 length equals 14 residues. The V gene's germline CDR1 is LGHNA and CDR2 YNFKEQ. V lost 0 bases and J 5 bases, leaving 9 bases between the germline ends. Here the CDR3 reads CASSQDRRGDTQYF. CDR3 nucleotide sequence: TGTGCCAGCAGCCAAGATAGACGCGGAGATACGCAGTATTTT.

The chain has TRBV29-1 and TRBJ1-5, with 10 nucleotides matching TRBD1. CDR1 SQVTM and CDR2 ANQGSEA come from the germline V gene. The V and J ends lost 6 bases and 7 bases, in that order; junction bases with no gene match: 6. The CDR3 totals 13 residues. The CDR3 region is CSVARGQGQPQHF. The CDR3 coding sequence is TGCAGCGTGGCGAGGGGACAGGGGCAGCCCCAGCATTTT.

The chain combines TRBV7-9 with TRBJ2-7; 10 nucleotides agree with TRBD2. The CDR3 is 17 amino acids. Germline V gene lookup returns CDR1 SEHNR and CDR2 FQNEAQ (reference sequence). The V and J ends lost 5 bases and 6 bases, in that order; junction bases with no gene match: 16. CDR3 loop: CASSPAEGSGRALEQYF. CDR3 DNA sequence: TGTGCCAGCAGCCCCGCGGAGGGGAGCGGGAGGGCTCTCGAGCAGTACTTC.

The chain uses TRBV4-1 and TRBJ2-2, with D possibly matching TRBD2 (5 bases). The CDR3 loop spans 15 amino acids. V was pared by 1 base and J by 3 bases, with 9 bases between. Germline V gives CDR1 MGHRA, CDR2 YSYEKL. CDR3 sequence: CASSQGTAHTGELFF. CDR3 coding DNA: TGCGCCAGCAGCCAAGGGACTGCACACACCGGGGAGCTGTTTTTT.

The J gene is TRBJ2-2, the V gene TRBV5-1, with 14 bases that match TRBD2. The germline CDR1 and CDR2 sequences are SGHRS and YFSETQ. V dropped 3 bases and J dropped 4; count of bases not matched to a gene: 2. The CDR3 runs 16 residues. In DNA, the CDR3 is TGCGCCAGCAGCTCCGGGACTAGCGGGGGCACCGGGGAGCTGTTTTTT. Translation: CASSSGTSGGTGELFF.

The J gene is TRBJ1-4, the V gene TRBV9; no clear D. The CDR3 is 17 residues long. CDR1 is SGDLS and CDR2 is YYNGEE in the germline V gene. V was shortened by 0 bases and J by 2 bases, with 14 bases between the two germline ends. As DNA, the CDR3 is TGTGCCAGCAGCGTAGGGAGGAGGGCAGGCACTAATGAAAAACTGTTTTTT. As protein: CASSVGRRAGTNEKLFF.

The J gene is TRBJ1-1, the V gene TRBV7-3; 7 bases align to TRBD1. Trimming took 5 bases from V and 1 from J; bases not matched to a gene: 7. Per the germline V gene, CDR1 is SGHTA and CDR2 is FQGTGA. The CDR3 sequence is 15 residues long. CDR3 nucleotides: TGTGCCAGCAGCCCCTTAGGGGGCGGGAACACTGAAGCTTTCTTT. This sequence encodes CASSPLGGGNTEAFF.

J is TRBJ2-2 and V is TRBV9; D is possibly TRBD2 (5 bases). The CDR3 totals 15 residues. V was shortened by 3 bases and J by 5 bases, with 14 bases between the two germline ends. The germline V gene has CDR1 SGDLS and CDR2 YYNGEE. The CDR3 DNA reads TGTGCCAGCAGCGCTTTGTTAGCGAGTACCGGGGAGCTGTTTTTT. It encodes CASSALLASTGELFF.

The sample holds one count of this clone. This chain connects TRBV6-5 to TRBJ1-1; D is ambiguous. The CDR3 is made up of 13 amino acids. V lost 7 bases and J lost 4, with 13 bases in between. Germline-derived CDR1 and CDR2 are MNHEY and SVGAGI. In DNA form, the CDR3 reads TGTGCCAGCAATCAGGTAATGGGCACTGAAGCTTTCTTT. It yields the protein CASNQVMGTEAFF.

This clone was detected only once. The CDR3 coding sequence is TGCGCCAGCAGCCAAGAGTCCAGGGGGTACACCGGGGAGCTGTTTTTT. Protein: CASSQESRGYTGELFF. V gene TRBV4-3 combines with J gene TRBJ2-2, with 7 bases matching TRBD1. Losses at the gene ends were 0 bases for V and 3 bases for J; bases not matched to a gene: 4. The CDR3 length is 16 residues. Per germline, CDR1 LGHNA and CDR2 YSLEER.

The rearrangement links TRBV7-2 to TRBJ2-7, with D unclear. Looked up from germline, CDR1 is SGHTA and CDR2 is FQGNSA. V was trimmed by 5 bases and J by 0 bases, leaving 5 bases between them. This CDR3 is built from 12 residues. In nucleotides, the CDR3 is TGTGCCAGCAGCCTGAGCTCCTACGAGCAGTACTTC. Protein: CASSLSSYEQYF.

The J gene is TRBJ2-7, the V gene TRBV11-2, with 9 bases aligning to TRBD1. V shed 4 bases and J 1 base; nucleotides not matched to a gene: 5. Germline CDR1 SGHAT, CDR2 FQNNGV. The length of the CDR3 is 15 residues. The chain's CDR3 is CASSSPGQGSYEQYF. The CDR3 region has the DNA TGTGCCAGCAGCTCGCCGGGACAGGGTTCCTACGAGCAGTACTTC.

The rearrangement joins TRBV7-2 to TRBJ1-5; D perhaps matches TRBD1 (6 bases). V was trimmed by 1 base and J by 9 bases, leaving 13 bases between them. Germline V gene data show CDR1 as SGHTA and CDR2 as FQGNSA. This CDR3 is 14 amino acids long. The CDR3: CASSLGGGQGPQHF. CDR3 sequence (DNA): TGTGCCAGCAGCTTAGGGGGGGGGCAGGGGCCCCAGCATTTT.

This clone was observed a few times. CDR3: CASSYSIKRGEQFF. The CDR3 nucleotides read TGTGCCAGCAGTTACTCGATTAAGCGAGGTGAGCAGTTCTTC. The chain couples TRBV6-6 to TRBJ2-1; no firm D call. Trimming took off 0 bases at V and 9 bases at J, with 12 bases between the two ends. The germline V gene has CDR1 MNHNY and CDR2 SVGAGI (reference sequence). This CDR3 has 14 residues.

V is TRBV13 and J is TRBJ2-3; the D is unclear. CDR3 length: 12 residues. The V gene's germline CDR1 is PRHDT and CDR2 FYEKMQ (reference sequence). V shed 3 bases and J shed 6 bases, with 7 bases lying between them. This CDR3 reads CASSFQRDTQYF. CDR3 nucleotide sequence: TGTGCCAGCAGCTTCCAGAGGGATACGCAGTATTTT.

The chain couples TRBV30 to TRBJ1-2; 10 bases agree with TRBD1. Germline lookup yields CDR1 GTSNPN and CDR2 SVGIG (reference sequence). This CDR3 has 15 residues. The trim removed 1 base at V and 8 bases at J, leaving 10 bases unmatched. The CDR3 here is CAWSDTGTGVRGYTF. CDR3 bases: TGTGCCTGGAGTGATACCGGGACAGGGGTCCGGGGCTACACCTTC.

This clone was seen a handful of times. This sample also contains other DNA sequences that code for the same CDR3. The gene calls are TRBV4-3 and TRBJ2-7, with 14 positions matching TRBD2. CDR1 is LGHNA, CDR2 YSLEER, per germline. This CDR3 is built from 15 residues. J lost 2 bases, V lost 4 bases, and 1 base had no gene match. The CDR3 sequence is CASSPGLAGAYEQYF. In DNA, the CDR3 is TGCGCCAGCAGCCCGGGACTAGCGGGGGCCTACGAGCAGTACTTC.

This rearrangement joins TRBV5-6 to TRBJ2-3, with TRBD1 identical over 7 bases. With V trimmed by 2 bases and J by 2 bases, 2 bases remained unmatched. The CDR3 extends over 14 amino acids. CDR1 is SGHDT and CDR2 is YYEEEE in the germline V gene. The CDR3 spells CASSLGTATDTQYF. CDR3 nucleotide sequence: TGTGCCAGCAGCTTAGGGACAGCCACAGATACGCAGTATTTT.